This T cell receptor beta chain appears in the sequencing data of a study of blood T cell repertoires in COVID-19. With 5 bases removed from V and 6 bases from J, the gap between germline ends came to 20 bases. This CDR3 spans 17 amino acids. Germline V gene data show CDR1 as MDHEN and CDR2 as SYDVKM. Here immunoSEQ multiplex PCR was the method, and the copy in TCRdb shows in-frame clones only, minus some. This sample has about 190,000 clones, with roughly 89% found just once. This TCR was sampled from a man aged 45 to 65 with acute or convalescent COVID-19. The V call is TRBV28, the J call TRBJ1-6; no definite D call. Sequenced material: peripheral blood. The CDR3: CASSPLGGGVFNSPLHF. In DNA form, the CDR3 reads TGTGCCAGCAGTCCCCTTGGCGGCGGAGTTTTTAATTCACCCCTCCACTTT.